The rows below give T cell receptor beta chains drawn from one sample of a study of cytomegalovirus exposure and HLA in healthy donors. Method: immunoSEQ multiplex PCR; TCRdb's copy keeps in-frame clones and lacks some. The table lists around 140,000 clones, over 65% of them singletons. Material: PBMCs. These receptors came from a male donor in good health and CMV-seronegative. Both conserved end residues are part of each CDR3. A D gene is named only where the DNA matches it firmly. A clone size is listed for some rows: how often the clone was seen (once, few, many), or a class if it is expanded.

clone_size: once
v_call: TRBV7-2
j_call: TRBJ2-7
d_call: TRBD1
cdr3_aa: CASSFSDRASIEQYF
cdr3_nt: TGTGCCAGCAGCTTCTCGGACAGGGCTAGTATCGAGCAGTACTTC

clone_size: -
v_call: TRBV27
j_call: TRBJ2-2
d_call: -
cdr3_aa: CASASPRNAGELFF
cdr3_nt: TGTGCCAGCGCCTCCCCTAGGAACGCCGGGGAGCTGTTTTTT

clone_size: few
v_call: TRBV18
j_call: TRBJ2-7
d_call: TRBD2
cdr3_aa: CASSRGDSLSEQYF
cdr3_nt: TGTGCCAGCTCCCGGGGGGACTCACTCTCCGAGCAGTACTTC

clone_size: -
v_call: TRBV27
j_call: TRBJ2-7
d_call: -
cdr3_aa: CASTSWQGYEQYF
cdr3_nt: TGTGCCAGCACCTCGTGGCAGGGTTACGAGCAGTACTTC

clone_size: -
v_call: TRBV19
j_call: TRBJ2-3
d_call: TRBD2
cdr3_aa: CASSIPGLAGGSGTQYF
cdr3_nt: TGTGCCAGTAGTATCCCGGGACTAGCGGGGGGGTCGGGTACGCAGTATTTT

clone_size: -
v_call: TRBV25-1
j_call: TRBJ1-2
d_call: TRBD1
cdr3_aa: CASSFDRGANYGYTF
cdr3_nt: TGTGCCAGCAGTTTCGACAGGGGGGCTAACTATGGCTACACCTTC

clone_size: -
v_call: TRBV10-3
j_call: TRBJ2-2
d_call: TRBD2
cdr3_aa: CAIKAGPGELFF
cdr3_nt: TGTGCCATCAAAGCGGGACCCGGGGAGCTGTTTTTT

clone_size: -
v_call: TRBV9
j_call: TRBJ2-7
d_call: TRBD2
cdr3_aa: CASSDGTSGRESSYEQYF
cdr3_nt: TGTGCCAGCAGCGACGGGACTAGCGGGAGGGAAAGCTCCTACGAGCAGTACTTC

clone_size: -
v_call: TRBV27
j_call: TRBJ2-7
d_call: TRBD1
cdr3_aa: CASSLSTGGAYEQYF
cdr3_nt: TGTGCCAGCAGTTTATCGACAGGGGGGGCCTACGAGCAGTACTTC

clone_size: once
v_call: TRBV11-3
j_call: TRBJ2-2
d_call: -
cdr3_aa: CASSPGGSRDTGELFF
cdr3_nt: TGTGCCAGCAGCCCAGGGGGGAGTAGGGACACCGGGGAGCTGTTTTTT

clone_size: -
v_call: TRBV7-2
j_call: TRBJ1-1
d_call: -
cdr3_aa: CASSRQVRGTEAFF
cdr3_nt: TGTGCCAGCAGCCGACAGGTCCGGGGCACTGAAGCTTTCTTT

clone_size: -
v_call: TRBV6-1
j_call: TRBJ2-7
d_call: TRBD1
cdr3_aa: CASSELVQGGYEQYF
cdr3_nt: TGTGCCAGCAGTGAATTGGTACAGGGGGGCTACGAGCAGTACTTC

clone_size: -
v_call: TRBV15
j_call: TRBJ2-3
d_call: TRBD2
cdr3_aa: CATREREGRADTQYF
cdr3_nt: TGTGCCACCAGGGAACGGGAGGGCCGCGCAGATACGCAGTATTTT

clone_size: -
v_call: TRBV27
j_call: TRBJ1-2
d_call: TRBD1
cdr3_aa: CASSSGGGPVLYGYTF
cdr3_nt: TGTGCCAGCAGTTCCGGAGGGGGCCCCGTCCTCTATGGCTACACCTTC

clone_size: -
v_call: TRBV7-2
j_call: TRBJ2-2
d_call: TRBD1
cdr3_aa: CASWGIGGNTGELFF
cdr3_nt: TGTGCCAGCTGGGGGATAGGGGGCAACACCGGGGAGCTGTTTTTT

clone_size: -
v_call: TRBV5-4
j_call: TRBJ2-1
d_call: TRBD2
cdr3_aa: CASSLGTSSYNEQFF
cdr3_nt: TGTGCCAGCAGCCTAGGGACTAGCTCATACAATGAGCAGTTCTTC

clone_size: -
v_call: TRBV18
j_call: TRBJ2-2
d_call: TRBD1
cdr3_aa: CASSSGTGKSTGELFF
cdr3_nt: TGTGCCAGCTCATCCGGGACAGGGAAAAGCACCGGGGAGCTGTTTTTT

clone_size: -
v_call: TRBV7-2
j_call: TRBJ2-5
d_call: -
cdr3_aa: CASSLSGEETQYF
cdr3_nt: TGTGCCAGCAGCTTATCAGGGGAAGAGACCCAGTACTTC

clone_size: -
v_call: TRBV13
j_call: TRBJ2-7
d_call: TRBD2
cdr3_aa: CASSLGTAGEREQYF
cdr3_nt: TGTGCCAGCAGCTTGGGCACAGCGGGAGAGAGGGAGCAGTACTTC

clone_size: -
v_call: TRBV18
j_call: TRBJ2-5
d_call: TRBD1
cdr3_aa: CASSPRGGETQYF
cdr3_nt: TGTGCCAGCTCACCCAGAGGGGGCGAGACCCAGTACTTC

clone_size: -
v_call: TRBV18
j_call: TRBJ2-3
d_call: TRBD1
cdr3_aa: CASSSLDRARGDTQYF
cdr3_nt: TGTGCCAGCTCATCTTTGGACAGGGCGAGGGGAGATACGCAGTATTTT

clone_size: -
v_call: TRBV9
j_call: TRBJ2-7
d_call: TRBD2
cdr3_aa: CASSVATGASGSAYEQYF
cdr3_nt: TGTGCCAGCAGCGTAGCTACGGGGGCTAGCGGGAGCGCCTACGAGCAGTACTTC

clone_size: -
v_call: TRBV2
j_call: TRBJ2-2
d_call: TRBD2
cdr3_aa: CASSSWTGGYTGELFF
cdr3_nt: TGTGCCAGCAGTTCTTGGACGGGAGGTTACACCGGGGAGCTGTTTTTT

clone_size: -
v_call: TRBV19
j_call: TRBJ2-7
d_call: TRBD2
cdr3_aa: CASSSLAGTYEQYF
cdr3_nt: TGTGCCAGTAGTTCTTTAGCGGGAACCTACGAGCAGTACTTC

clone_size: -
v_call: TRBV7-3
j_call: TRBJ2-1
d_call: TRBD2
cdr3_aa: CASSMGLAGINEQFF
cdr3_nt: TGTGCCAGCAGTATGGGACTAGCGGGGATAAATGAGCAGTTCTTC

clone_size: -
v_call: TRBV6-5
j_call: TRBJ2-7
d_call: -
cdr3_aa: CASSYTITPSYEQYF
cdr3_nt: TGTGCCAGCAGTTACACCATAACTCCCTCCTACGAGCAGTACTTC

clone_size: -
v_call: TRBV5-6
j_call: TRBJ1-1
d_call: -
cdr3_aa: CASSLLGQWDTEAFF
cdr3_nt: TGTGCCAGCAGCTTGTTGGGGCAATGGGACACTGAAGCTTTCTTT

clone_size: -
v_call: TRBV7-9
j_call: TRBJ2-7
d_call: -
cdr3_aa: CASSPNVGPYEQYF
cdr3_nt: TGTGCCAGCAGCCCAAACGTTGGGCCCTACGAGCAGTACTTC

clone_size: -
v_call: TRBV12-2
j_call: TRBJ2-2
d_call: -
cdr3_aa: CASRLEKVAFGELFF
cdr3_nt: TGTGCAAGTCGCTTAGAGAAGGTAGCCTTCGGGGAGCTGTTTTTT

clone_size: few
v_call: TRBV5-1
j_call: TRBJ2-3
d_call: TRBD1
cdr3_aa: CASSQGGTQYF
cdr3_nt: TGCGCCAGCAGCCAAGGGGGCACGCAGTATTTT

clone_size: -
v_call: TRBV27
j_call: TRBJ1-4
d_call: -
cdr3_aa: CASNFGGDEKLFF
cdr3_nt: TGTGCCAGCAATTTTGGGGGGGATGAAAAACTGTTTTTT

clone_size: once
v_call: TRBV7-6
j_call: TRBJ2-7
d_call: -
cdr3_aa: CASSTGVRSYEQYF
cdr3_nt: TGTGCCAGCAGCACGGGGGTTCGGTCCTACGAGCAGTACTTC

clone_size: few
v_call: TRBV10-1
j_call: TRBJ2-2
d_call: TRBD2
cdr3_aa: CASSSSGKNTGELFF
cdr3_nt: TGCGCCAGCAGCTCTAGCGGGAAAAACACCGGGGAGCTGTTTTTT

clone_size: -
v_call: TRBV6-6
j_call: TRBJ2-1
d_call: TRBD2
cdr3_aa: CASSLLSAGDYNEQFF
cdr3_nt: TGTGCCAGCAGTCTTTTGTCAGCGGGAGATTACAATGAGCAGTTCTTC

clone_size: -
v_call: TRBV4-1
j_call: TRBJ2-2
d_call: TRBD2
cdr3_aa: CASTLAKNTGELFF
cdr3_nt: TGCGCCAGCACACTAGCGAAGAACACCGGGGAGCTGTTTTTT

clone_size: -
v_call: TRBV6-6
j_call: TRBJ2-7
d_call: -
cdr3_aa: CASWWTGDYYEQYF
cdr3_nt: TGTGCCAGCTGGTGGACGGGGGATTACTACGAGCAGTACTTC

clone_size: -
v_call: TRBV28
j_call: TRBJ1-3
d_call: -
cdr3_aa: CASSHPWEGVDTIYF
cdr3_nt: TGTGCCAGCAGCCACCCCTGGGAGGGGGTGGACACCATATATTTT

clone_size: -
v_call: TRBV27
j_call: TRBJ1-2
d_call: -
cdr3_aa: CASSLSQVGLYGYTF
cdr3_nt: TGTGCCAGCAGTTTATCCCAGGTCGGACTCTATGGCTACACCTTC

clone_size: -
v_call: TRBV13
j_call: TRBJ2-7
d_call: TRBD2
cdr3_aa: CASSSSRRETSGRDEQYF
cdr3_nt: TGTGCCAGCAGCTCGAGCCGGAGAGAAACTAGCGGGAGAGACGAGCAGTACTTC

clone_size: -
v_call: TRBV5-1
j_call: TRBJ2-3
d_call: TRBD2
cdr3_aa: CASSTQLAGVSDTQYF
cdr3_nt: TGCGCCAGCAGCACCCAACTAGCGGGAGTCTCAGATACGCAGTATTTT

clone_size: once
v_call: TRBV2
j_call: TRBJ1-6
d_call: -
cdr3_aa: CASNDRSYNSPLHF
cdr3_nt: TGTGCCAGCAATGACAGGTCCTATAATTCACCCCTCCACTTT

clone_size: -
v_call: TRBV18
j_call: TRBJ2-5
d_call: -
cdr3_aa: CASSAFPVPETQYF
cdr3_nt: TGTGCCAGCTCAGCGTTCCCGGTACCGGAGACCCAGTACTTC

clone_size: -
v_call: TRBV29-1
j_call: TRBJ2-1
d_call: -
cdr3_aa: CSVSQRLYNEQFF
cdr3_nt: TGCAGCGTAAGTCAGCGGCTTTACAATGAGCAGTTCTTC

clone_size: -
v_call: TRBV27
j_call: TRBJ2-7
d_call: -
cdr3_aa: CASSLAGSPRSYEQYF
cdr3_nt: TGTGCCAGCAGTTTAGCGGGGTCCCCACGCTCCTACGAGCAGTACTTC

clone_size: -
v_call: TRBV14
j_call: TRBJ2-3
d_call: -
cdr3_aa: CASSQESVFSTDTQYF
cdr3_nt: TGTGCCAGCAGCCAAGAGTCGGTGTTTAGCACAGATACGCAGTATTTT

clone_size: -
v_call: TRBV15
j_call: TRBJ2-7
d_call: -
cdr3_aa: CATSRDRDDEQYF
cdr3_nt: TGTGCCACCAGCAGAGATAGAGATGACGAGCAGTACTTC

clone_size: few
v_call: TRBV6-6
j_call: TRBJ1-2
d_call: TRBD1
cdr3_aa: CASRFRTGGSYGYTF
cdr3_nt: TGTGCCAGCAGGTTCCGAACAGGGGGGAGCTATGGCTACACCTTC

clone_size: once
v_call: TRBV5-1
j_call: TRBJ2-7
d_call: -
cdr3_aa: CASRARDSNSYEQYF
cdr3_nt: TGCGCCAGCAGGGCCCGGGACTCAAACTCCTACGAGCAGTACTTC

clone_size: -
v_call: TRBV27
j_call: TRBJ2-1
d_call: -
cdr3_aa: CASRDGSFYNEQFF
cdr3_nt: TGTGCCAGCAGGGACGGGAGTTTCTACAATGAGCAGTTCTTC

clone_size: -
v_call: TRBV13
j_call: TRBJ2-1
d_call: TRBD2
cdr3_aa: CASSLGLLDREDNEQFF
cdr3_nt: TGTGCCAGCAGCTTAGGCCTTCTGGACCGGGAGGACAATGAGCAGTTCTTC

clone_size: -
v_call: TRBV7-2
j_call: TRBJ2-7
d_call: TRBD2
cdr3_aa: CASTRGGRERPVYEQYF
cdr3_nt: TGTGCCAGCACTCGGGGAGGGCGGGAACGGCCCGTCTACGAGCAGTACTTC

clone_size: -
v_call: TRBV6-5
j_call: TRBJ1-1
d_call: TRBD1
cdr3_aa: CASRPRQGGNEAFF
cdr3_nt: TGTGCCAGCAGGCCTCGACAGGGGGGGAATGAAGCTTTCTTT

clone_size: -
v_call: TRBV7-3
j_call: TRBJ2-6
d_call: -
cdr3_aa: CASSLSAGANVLTF
cdr3_nt: TGTGCCAGCAGCTTAAGCGCTGGGGCCAACGTCCTGACTTTC